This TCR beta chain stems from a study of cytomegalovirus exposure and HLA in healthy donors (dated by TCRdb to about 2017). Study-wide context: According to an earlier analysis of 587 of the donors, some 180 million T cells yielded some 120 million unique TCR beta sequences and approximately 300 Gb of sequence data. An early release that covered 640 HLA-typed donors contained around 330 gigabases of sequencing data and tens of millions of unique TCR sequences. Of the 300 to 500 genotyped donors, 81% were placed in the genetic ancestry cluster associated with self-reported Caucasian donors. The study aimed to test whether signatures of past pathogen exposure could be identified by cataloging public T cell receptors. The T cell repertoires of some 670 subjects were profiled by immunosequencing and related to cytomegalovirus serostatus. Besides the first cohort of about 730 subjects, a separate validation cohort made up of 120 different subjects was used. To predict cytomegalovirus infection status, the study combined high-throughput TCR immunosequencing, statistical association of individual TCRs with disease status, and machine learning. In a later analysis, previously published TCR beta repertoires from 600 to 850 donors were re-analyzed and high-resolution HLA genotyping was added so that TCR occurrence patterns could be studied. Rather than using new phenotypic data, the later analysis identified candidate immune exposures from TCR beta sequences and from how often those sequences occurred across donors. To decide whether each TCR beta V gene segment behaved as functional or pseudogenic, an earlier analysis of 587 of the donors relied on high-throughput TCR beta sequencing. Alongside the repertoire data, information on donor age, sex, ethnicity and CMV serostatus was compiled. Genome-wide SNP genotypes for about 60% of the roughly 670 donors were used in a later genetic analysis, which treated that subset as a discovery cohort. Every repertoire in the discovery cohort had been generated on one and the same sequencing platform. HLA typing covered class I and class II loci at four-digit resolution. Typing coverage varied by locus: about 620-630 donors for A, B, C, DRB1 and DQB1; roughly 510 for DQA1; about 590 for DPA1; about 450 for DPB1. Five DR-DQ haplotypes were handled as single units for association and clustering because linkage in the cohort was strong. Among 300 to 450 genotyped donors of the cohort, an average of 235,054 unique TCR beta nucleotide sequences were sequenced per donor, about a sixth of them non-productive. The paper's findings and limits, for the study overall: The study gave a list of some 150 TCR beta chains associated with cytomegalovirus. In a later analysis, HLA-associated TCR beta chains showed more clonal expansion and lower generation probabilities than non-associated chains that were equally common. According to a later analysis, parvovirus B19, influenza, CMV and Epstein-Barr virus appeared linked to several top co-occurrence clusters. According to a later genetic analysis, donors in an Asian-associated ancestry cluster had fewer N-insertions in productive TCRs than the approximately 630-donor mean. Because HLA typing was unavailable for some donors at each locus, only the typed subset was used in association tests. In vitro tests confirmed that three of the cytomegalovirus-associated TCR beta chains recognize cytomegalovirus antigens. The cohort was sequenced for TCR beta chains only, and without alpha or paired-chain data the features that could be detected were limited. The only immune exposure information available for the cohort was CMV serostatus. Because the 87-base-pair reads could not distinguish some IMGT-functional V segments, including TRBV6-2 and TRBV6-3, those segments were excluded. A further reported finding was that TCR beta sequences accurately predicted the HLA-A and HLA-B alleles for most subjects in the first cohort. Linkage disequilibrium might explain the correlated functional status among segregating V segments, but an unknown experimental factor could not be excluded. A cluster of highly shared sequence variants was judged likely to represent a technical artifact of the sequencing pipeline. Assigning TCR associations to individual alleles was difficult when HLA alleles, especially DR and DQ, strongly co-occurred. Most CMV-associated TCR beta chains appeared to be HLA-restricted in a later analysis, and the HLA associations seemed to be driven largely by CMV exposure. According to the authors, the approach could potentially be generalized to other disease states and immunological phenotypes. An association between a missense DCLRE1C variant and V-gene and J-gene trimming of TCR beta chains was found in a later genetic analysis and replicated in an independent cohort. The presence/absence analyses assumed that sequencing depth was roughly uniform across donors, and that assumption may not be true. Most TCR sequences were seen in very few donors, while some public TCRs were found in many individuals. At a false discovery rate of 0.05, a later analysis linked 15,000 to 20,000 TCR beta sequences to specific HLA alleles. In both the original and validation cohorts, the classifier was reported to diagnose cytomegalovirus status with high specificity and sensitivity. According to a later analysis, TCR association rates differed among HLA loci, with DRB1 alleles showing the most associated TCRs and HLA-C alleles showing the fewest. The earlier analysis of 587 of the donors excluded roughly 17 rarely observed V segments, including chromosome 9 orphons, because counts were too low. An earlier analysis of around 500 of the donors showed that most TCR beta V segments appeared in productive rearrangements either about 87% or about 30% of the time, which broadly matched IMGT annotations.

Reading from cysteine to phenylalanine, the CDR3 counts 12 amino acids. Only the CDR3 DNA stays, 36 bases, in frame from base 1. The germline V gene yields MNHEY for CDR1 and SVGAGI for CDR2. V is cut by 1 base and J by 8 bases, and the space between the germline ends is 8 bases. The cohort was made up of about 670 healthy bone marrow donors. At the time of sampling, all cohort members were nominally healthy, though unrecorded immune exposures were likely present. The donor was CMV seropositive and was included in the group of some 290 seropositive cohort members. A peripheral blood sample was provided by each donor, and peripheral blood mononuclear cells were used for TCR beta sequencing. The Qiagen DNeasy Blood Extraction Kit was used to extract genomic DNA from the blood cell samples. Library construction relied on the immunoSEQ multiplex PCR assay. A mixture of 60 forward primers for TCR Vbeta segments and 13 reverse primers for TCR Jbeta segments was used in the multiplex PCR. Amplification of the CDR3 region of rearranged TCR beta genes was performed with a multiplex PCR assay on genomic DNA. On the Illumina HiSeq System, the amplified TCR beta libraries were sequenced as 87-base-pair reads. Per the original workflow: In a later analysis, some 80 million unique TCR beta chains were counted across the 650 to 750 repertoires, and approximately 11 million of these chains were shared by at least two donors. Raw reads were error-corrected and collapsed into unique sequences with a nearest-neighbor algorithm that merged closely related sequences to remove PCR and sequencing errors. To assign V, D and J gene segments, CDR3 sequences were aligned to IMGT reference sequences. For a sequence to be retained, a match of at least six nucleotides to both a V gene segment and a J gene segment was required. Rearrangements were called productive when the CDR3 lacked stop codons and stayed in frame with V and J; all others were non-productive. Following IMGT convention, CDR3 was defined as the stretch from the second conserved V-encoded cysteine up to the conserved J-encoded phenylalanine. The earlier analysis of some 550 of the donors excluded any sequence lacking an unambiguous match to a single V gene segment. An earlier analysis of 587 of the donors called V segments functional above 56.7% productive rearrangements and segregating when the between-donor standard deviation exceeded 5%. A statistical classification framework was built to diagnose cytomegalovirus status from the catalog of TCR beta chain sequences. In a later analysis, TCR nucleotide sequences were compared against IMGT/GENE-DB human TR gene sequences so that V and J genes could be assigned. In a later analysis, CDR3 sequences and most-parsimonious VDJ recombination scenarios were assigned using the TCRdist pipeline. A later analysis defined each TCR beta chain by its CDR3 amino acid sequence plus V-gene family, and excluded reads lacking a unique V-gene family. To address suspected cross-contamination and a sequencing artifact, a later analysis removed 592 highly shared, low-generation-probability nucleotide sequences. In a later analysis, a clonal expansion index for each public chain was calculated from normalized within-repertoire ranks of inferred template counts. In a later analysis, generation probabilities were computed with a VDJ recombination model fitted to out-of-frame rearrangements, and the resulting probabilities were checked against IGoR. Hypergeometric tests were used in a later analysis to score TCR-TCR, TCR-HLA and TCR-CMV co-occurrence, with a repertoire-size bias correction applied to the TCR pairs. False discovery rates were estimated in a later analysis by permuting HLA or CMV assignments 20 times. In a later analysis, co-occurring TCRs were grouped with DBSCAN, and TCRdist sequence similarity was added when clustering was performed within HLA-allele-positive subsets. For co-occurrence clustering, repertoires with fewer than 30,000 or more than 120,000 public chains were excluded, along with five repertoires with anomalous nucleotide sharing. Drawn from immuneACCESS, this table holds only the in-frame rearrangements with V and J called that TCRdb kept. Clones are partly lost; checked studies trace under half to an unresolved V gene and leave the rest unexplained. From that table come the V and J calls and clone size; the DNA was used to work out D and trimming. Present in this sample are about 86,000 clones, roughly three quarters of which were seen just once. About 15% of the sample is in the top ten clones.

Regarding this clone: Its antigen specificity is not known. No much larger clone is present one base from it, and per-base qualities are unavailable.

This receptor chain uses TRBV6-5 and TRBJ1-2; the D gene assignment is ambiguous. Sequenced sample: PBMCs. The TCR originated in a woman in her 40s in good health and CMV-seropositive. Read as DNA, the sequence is TGTGCCAGCAGTTACTGGGCGGGCGGCTACACCTTC. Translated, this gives CASSYWAGGYTF.